Presented here are 30 T cell receptor beta chains from one specimen sequenced in a study of blood T cell repertoires in COVID-19. Clones were sequenced by immunoSEQ multiplex PCR, and TCRdb holds only the in-frame ones, with some missing. The sample records a few hundred thousand clones, roughly 90% being singletons. What was sequenced was peripheral blood. These receptors were taken from a woman aged 25 to 39 with COVID-19, enrolled during active disease.

This sequence joins TRBV13 and TRBJ2-2; 7 bases are a match to TRBD1. The CDR3 covers 15 residues. V lost 0 bases and J lost 3; bases outside the gene matches: 1. Germline V gene data show CDR1 as PRHDT and CDR2 as FYEKMQ (reference sequence). The CDR3: CASSLGTGYTGELFF. The CDR3 DNA sequence: TGTGCCAGCAGCTTAGGGACAGGGTACACCGGGGAGCTGTTTTTT. Filled out from reference TRBV13 and TRBJ2-2, the complete variable domain reads AAGVIQSPRHLIKEKRETATLKCYPIPRHDTVYWYQQGPGQDPQFLISFYEKMQSDKGSIPDRFSAQQFSDYHSELNMSSLELGDSALYFCASSLGTGYTGELFFGEGSRLTVL.

J is TRBJ2-2 and V is TRBV6-4; D ambiguous. Germline lookup yields CDR1 MRHNA and CDR2 SNTAGT. The V end was cut by 4 bases, the J end by 6 bases, with 9 bases between. The CDR3 totals 13 residues. CDR3 DNA sequence: TGTGCCAGCAGTGTAGGAGAGGCCGGGGAGCTGTTTTTT. This codes for CASSVGEAGELFF.

The CDR3 is CASSQTSGSNYGYTF. DNA for the CDR3: TGTGCCAGCAGTCAAACTTCGGGGAGCAACTATGGCTACACCTTC. This chain uses TRBV2 with TRBJ1-2; D ambiguous. Germline CDR1 reads SNHLY; CDR2 reads FYNNEI. V was shortened by 5 bases and J by 2 bases, with 15 bases between the two germline ends. The CDR3 length is 15 residues.

This clone has only one observation. In DNA, the CDR3 is TGTGCCAGCAGTTACGAGGGAGAGGCCTACGAGCAGTACGTC. This codes for CASSYEGEAYEQYV. The V gene is TRBV6-2 or TRBV6-3, the J gene TRBJ2-7; D perhaps matches TRBD2 (5 bases). Germline V gene data show CDR1 as MNHEY and CDR2 as SVGEGT. The CDR3 has 14 amino acids. V shed 2 bases and J shed 2 bases, with 10 bases lying between them.

The chain employs TRBV7-2 and TRBJ2-1, with 12 bases matching TRBD2. J gave up 9 bases and V 0 bases, and 15 bases lay outside the gene matches. The CDR3 is made up of 19 amino acids. CDR1 and CDR2 from the germline V gene are SGHTA and FQGNSA. The CDR3: CASSLAGQTWTSGDGEQFF. CDR3 sequence (DNA): TGTGCCAGCAGCTTAGCAGGACAGACCTGGACTAGCGGGGATGGTGAGCAGTTCTTC.

The chain links TRBV4-3 to TRBJ2-1; 11 bases fit TRBD2. Germline V gives CDR1 LGHNA, CDR2 YSLEER. CDR3 length: 17 residues. Trimming cost V 0 bases and J 10 bases; bases outside gene matches: 11. In DNA form, the CDR3 reads TGCGCCAGCAGCCAAGATAGTAGCGGGAGGGCTGGAAGGGAGCAGTTCTTC. As protein: CASSQDSSGRAGREQFF.

This clone was detected once. The chain employs TRBV19 and TRBJ1-1, with 9 bases that match TRBD1. The CDR3 contains 13 residues. V shed 4 bases, J shed 5 bases, and the junction held 2 bases outside the gene matches. The germline CDR1 and CDR2 sequences are LNHDA and SQIVND (reference sequence). The CDR3 nucleotides read TGTGCCAGTAGTAGGACAGGGGAAACTGAAGCTTTCTTT. Residues: CASSRTGETEAFF. Full variable domain (remainder filled in from reference TRBV19 and TRBJ1-1): DGGITQSPKYLFRKEGQNVTLSCEQNLNHDAMYWYRQDPGQGLRLIYYSQIVNDFQKGDIAEGYSVSREKKESFPLTVTSAQKNPTAFYLCASSRTGETEAFFGQGTRLTVV.

This sequence joins TRBV27 and TRBJ1-3; tentative D call: TRBD1 (6 bases). The germline CDR1 and CDR2 sequences are MNHEY and SMNVEV (reference sequence). V dropped 3 bases and J dropped 0 bases, with 9 bases sitting between them. This CDR3 has 15 amino acids. This CDR3 is CASSFTGLSGNTIYF. CDR3 coding DNA: TGTGCCAGCAGTTTCACAGGGCTCTCTGGAAACACCATATATTTT.

The chain joins TRBV4-3 to TRBJ1-2; 7 positions match TRBD1. The CDR3 has 17 residues. Per germline, CDR1 LGHNA and CDR2 YSLEER. J was trimmed by 1 base and V by 3 bases; bases with no gene match: 11. This CDR3 reads CASSHQTGTEVNYGYTF. CDR3 sequence (DNA): TGCGCCAGCAGCCACCAGACCGGGACAGAGGTTAACTATGGCTACACCTTC.

The V call is TRBV3-1 (or the pseudogene TRBV3-2), the J call TRBJ1-4; weak D call: TRBD1 (5 bases). Germline lookup yields CDR1 LGHDT and CDR2 YNNKEL (reference sequence). The CDR3 contains 15 residues. V lost 10 bases, J lost 6 bases, and 21 bases lay in between. The CDR3, as DNA: TGTGCCACCTTTTGGGCGGGACGGCACTATGAAAAACTGTTTTTT. Amino acids: CATFWAGRHYEKLFF.

The chain recombines TRBV28 with TRBJ1-1; D gene uncertain. Germline CDR1 and CDR2: MDHEN and SYDVKM. This CDR3 has 14 residues. V lost 3 bases and J 4 bases, leaving 12 bases between the germline ends. The CDR3 region is CASSFGGISTEAFF. The CDR3 coding sequence is TGTGCCAGCAGTTTTGGAGGGATTAGCACTGAAGCTTTCTTT.

The CDR3 DNA follows: TGCGCCAGCTCCGGGGGGGACACCGGGGAGCTGTTTTTT. It encodes CASSGGDTGELFF. The chain joins TRBV5-1 to TRBJ2-2; TRBD2 agrees at 8 bases. The CDR3 sequence is 13 residues long. After removal of 7 bases from V and 3 bases from J, the junction contained 2 bases not matched to a gene. CDR1 is SGHRS, CDR2 YFSETQ, per germline.

The genes are TRBV21-1 and TRBJ2-6; the table's D call TRBD2 went unverified against the DNA. TRBV21-1 is marked as a pseudogene. The CDR3 has 16 residues. CDR3 residues: CASSKGGVAGANVLTF. CDR3 coding DNA: TGTGCCAGCAGCAAAGGGGGGGTAGCTGGGGCCAACGTCCTGACTTTC.

CDR3 sequence: CASSLVVQGPSRGYTF. CDR3 DNA: TGTGCCAGCAGCTTAGTGGTCCAGGGGCCTAGTCGGGGCTACACCTTC. The chain recombines TRBV11-3 with TRBJ1-2; perhaps TRBD1 as D (6 bases). The CDR3 has 16 amino acids. The germline CDR1 and CDR2 sequences are SGHNT and YENEEA. With 1 base removed from V and 8 bases from J, the gap between germline ends came to 20 bases. Full variable domain (outside the CDR3, taken from reference TRBV11-3 and TRBJ1-2): EAGVVQSPRYKIIEKKQPVAFWCNPISGHNTLYWYLQNLGQGPELLIRYENEEAVDDSQLPKDRFSAERLKGVDSTLKIQPAELGDSAVYLCASSLVVQGPSRGYTFGSGTRLTVV.

CDR3 in amino acids: CASSPPIVNEKLFF. The CDR3, as DNA: TGCGCCAGCAGCCCCCCCATTGTTAATGAAAAACTGTTTTTT. The chain has TRBV4-1 and TRBJ1-4; D is uncertain. V was trimmed by 4 bases and J by 4 bases, leaving 10 bases between them. Germline assignment: CDR1 MGHRA and CDR2 YSYEKL. The CDR3 consists of 14 residues.

This clone occurred a few times. This chain joins TRBV29-1 and TRBJ2-2; the match to TRBD2 covers 8 bases. The CDR3 sequence is 13 residues long. Germline V CDR1 and CDR2: SQVTM, ANQGSEA. J was trimmed by 8 bases and V by 5 bases; bases with no gene match: 7. Here the CDR3 DNA reads TGCAGCGTTACAGGACTAGCCACGGGGGAGCTGTTTTTT. Translated, it gives CSVTGLATGELFF.

The chain recombines TRBV19 with TRBJ2-2; D is ambiguous. CDR1 LNHDA and CDR2 SQIVND come from the germline V gene (reference sequence). The V end lost 8 bases, the J end lost 4 bases, and 14 bases lay between the germline ends. CDR3 length: 14 amino acids. The DNA of the CDR3 is TGTGCCAGTTCAAGAAATCTGGCCACCGGGGAGCTGTTTTTT. It yields the protein CASSRNLATGELFF.

This clone was counted a single time. The V and J genes are TRBV30 and TRBJ2-1, with TRBD2 matching 8 bases. V was pared by 0 bases and J by 9 bases, with 7 bases of the junction left unmatched. Germline V gives CDR1 GTSNPN, CDR2 SVGIG (reference sequence). The CDR3 is 14 amino acids. CDR3 sequence: CAWSVSPAGAEQFF. The CDR3 DNA reads as TGTGCCTGGAGTGTATCCCCAGCGGGAGCTGAGCAGTTCTTC. The full variable domain, with the rest looked up from reference TRBV30 and TRBJ2-1, is SQTIHQWPATLVQPVGSPLSLECTVEGTSNPNLYWYRQAAGRGLQLLFYSVGIGQISSEVPQNLSASRPQDRQFILSSKKLLLSDSGFYLCAWSVSPAGAEQFFGPGTRLTVL.

The chain has TRBV5-6 and TRBJ1-1; D gene uncertain. The CDR3 runs to 14 residues. V lost 0 bases, J lost 2 bases, and 8 bases lay in between. The germline CDR1 and CDR2 sequences are SGHDT and YYEEEE. As DNA, the CDR3 is TGTGCCAGCAGCTTGGTAGGACTCAACACTGAAGCTTTCTTT. Protein product: CASSLVGLNTEAFF.

The chain uses TRBV7-2 and TRBJ2-5; 10 nucleotides line up with TRBD2. The CDR3 loop spans 13 amino acids. Germline assignment: CDR1 SGHTA and CDR2 FQGNSA. The trim removed 1 base at V and 8 bases at J, leaving 1 base unmatched. CDR3 DNA: TGTGCCAGCAGCTTAGGACTAGCGGGCACCCAGTACTTC. It codes for CASSLGLAGTQYF.

This clone was observed a handful of times. V is TRBV5-4 and J is TRBJ2-3; D gene uncertain. Germline CDR1 SGHNT, CDR2 YYREEE (reference sequence). This CDR3 is 13 amino acids long. V shed 0 bases and J shed 1 base, with 3 bases lying between them. The CDR3 region is CASSLGGTDTQYF. DNA for the CDR3: TGTGCCAGCAGCTTGGGCGGCACAGATACGCAGTATTTT.

This clone has a handful of counts. In DNA, the CDR3 is TGCGCCAGCAGTGGGCCTTCAAGGACTGGTGATTCACCCCTCCACTTT. This translates into CASSGPSRTGDSPLHF. This sequence joins TRBV10-2 and TRBJ1-6; D gene unclear. Germline loops: CDR1 WSHSY, CDR2 SAAADI. V lost 4 bases, J lost 8 bases, and 18 bases lay in between. CDR3 length: 16 amino acids.

The chain couples TRBV18 to TRBJ1-4; D possibly corresponds to TRBD1 (6 bases). There are 13 residues in the CDR3. Trimming took off 3 bases at V and 7 bases at J, with 9 bases between the two ends. CDR1 and CDR2 from the germline V gene are KGHSH and LQKENI. CDR3 region: CASSPGRGEKLFF. CDR3 nucleotide sequence: TGTGCCAGCTCACCGGGCAGGGGTGAAAAACTGTTTTTT.

The chain combines TRBV5-8 with TRBJ1-2, with D possibly matching TRBD1 (6 bases). Trimming took 4 bases from V and 11 from J, leaving 27 bases between them. The length of the CDR3 is 16 residues. In germline, CDR1 is SGHTS, CDR2 YDEGEE. This chain's CDR3 is CASSQIFQGSLRGYTF. DNA of the CDR3: TGTGCCAGCAGCCAAATTTTTCAGGGGAGCCTAAGAGGGTACACCTTC.

This clone has a handful of counts. The same CDR3 also results from other DNA sequences found in this sample. The chain joins TRBV18 to TRBJ1-1; no firm D call. V shed 0 bases and J shed 0 bases, with 8 bases lying between them. The germline CDR1 and CDR2 sequences are KGHSH and LQKENI. The CDR3 totals 15 residues. The CDR3 loop is CASSPPSGMNTEAFF. CDR3 in DNA: TGTGCCAGCTCACCACCGTCCGGGATGAACACTGAAGCTTTCTTT. Full variable domain (missing parts from reference TRBV18 and TRBJ1-1): NAGVMQNPRHLVRRRGQEARLRCSPMKGHSHVYWYRQLPEEGLKFMVYLQKENIIDESGMPKERFSAEFPKEGPSILRIQQVVRGDSAAYFCASSPPSGMNTEAFFGQGTRLTVV.

In this sample, this clone turned up a few times. This sequence joins TRBV10-1 and TRBJ1-1; a possible D gene is TRBD1 (6 bases). Germline V gene lookup returns CDR1 WNHNN and CDR2 SYGVQD (reference sequence). V shed 6 bases and J shed 5 bases, with 10 bases lying between them. This CDR3 contains 12 residues. The CDR3 DNA follows: TGCGCCAGCAGGACTGGACAGACTGAAGCTTTCTTT. Its protein is CASRTGQTEAFF.

The CDR3 bases are TGTGCCAGCAGCTCCTCCCCCCGGTCTGAACCCTCCGGCTACACCTTC. Its translation is CASSSSPRSEPSGYTF. The V gene is TRBV7-9, the J gene TRBJ1-2; D unclear. V dropped 4 bases and J dropped 8 bases, with 23 bases sitting between them. The CDR3 runs 16 residues. Germline V CDR1 and CDR2: SEHNR, FQNEAQ (reference sequence).

This clone was counted only a few times. This sequence joins TRBV4-1 and TRBJ1-2; TRBD1 matches at 8 bases. Germline CDR1 reads MGHRA; CDR2 reads YSYEKL. This CDR3 has 13 residues. Losses at the gene ends were 2 bases for V and 8 bases for J; bases not matched to a gene: 4. CDR3 loop: CASSQPDRGGYTF. The CDR3 DNA sequence: TGCGCCAGCAGCCAACCCGACAGGGGCGGCTACACCTTC.

This chain joins TRBV7-9 and TRBJ2-1; TRBD2 agrees at 9 bases. The CDR3 extends over 14 amino acids. V trimming: 3 bases; J trimming: 7 bases; junction bases outside the gene matches: 4. Germline CDR1 and CDR2: SEHNR and FQNEAQ (reference sequence). For the CDR3, the DNA is TGTGCCAGCAGCTTTAGCGGGAGTGGGAATGAGCAGTTCTTC. Protein sequence: CASSFSGSGNEQFF.

V gene TRBV12-3 or TRBV12-4 combines with J gene TRBJ2-7; weak D call: TRBD2 (6 bases). Trimming removed 6 bases at V and 6 bases at J, with 15 bases between. This CDR3 has 13 residues. CDR3 loop: CASSPAAAGEQYV. The CDR3 nucleotides read TGTGCCAGCAGCCCCGCTGCAGCGGGCGAGCAGTACGTC.